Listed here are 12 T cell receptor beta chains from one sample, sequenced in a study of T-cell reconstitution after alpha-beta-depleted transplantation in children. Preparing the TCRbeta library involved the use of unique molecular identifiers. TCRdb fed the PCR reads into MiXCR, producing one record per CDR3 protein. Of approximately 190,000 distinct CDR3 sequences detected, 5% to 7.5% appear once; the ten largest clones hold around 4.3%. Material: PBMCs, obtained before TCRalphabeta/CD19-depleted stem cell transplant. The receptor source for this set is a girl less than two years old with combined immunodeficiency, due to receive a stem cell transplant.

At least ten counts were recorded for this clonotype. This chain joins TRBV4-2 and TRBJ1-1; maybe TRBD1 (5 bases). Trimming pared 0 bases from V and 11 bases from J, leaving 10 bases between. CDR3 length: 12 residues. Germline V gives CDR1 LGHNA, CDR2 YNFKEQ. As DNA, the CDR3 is TGTGCCAGCAGCCAAGACGGGTCAGGGGCTTTCTTT. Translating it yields CASSQDGSGAFF.

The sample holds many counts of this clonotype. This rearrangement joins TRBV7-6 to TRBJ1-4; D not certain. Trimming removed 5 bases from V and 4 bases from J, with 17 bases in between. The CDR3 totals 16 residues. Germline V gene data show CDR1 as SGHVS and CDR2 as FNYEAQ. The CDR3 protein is CASSPRLQRYNEKLFF. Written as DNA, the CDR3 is TGTGCCAGCAGCCCCCGCTTACAGCGGTATAATGAAAAACTGTTTTTT.

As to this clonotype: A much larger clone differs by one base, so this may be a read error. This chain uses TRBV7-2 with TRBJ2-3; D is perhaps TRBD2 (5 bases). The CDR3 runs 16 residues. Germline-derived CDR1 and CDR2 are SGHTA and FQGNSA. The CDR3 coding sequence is TGTGTCAGCAGCTTAGCGAAGCGAGGAATTCCAGATACGCAGTATTTT. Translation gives CVSSLAKRGIPDTQYF.

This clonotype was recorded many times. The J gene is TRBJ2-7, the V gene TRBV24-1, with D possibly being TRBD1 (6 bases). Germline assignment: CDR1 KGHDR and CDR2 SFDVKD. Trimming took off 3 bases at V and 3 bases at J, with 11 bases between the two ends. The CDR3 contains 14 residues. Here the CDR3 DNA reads TGTGCCACCAGTGATCCCAGGGGCGACTACGAGCAGTACTTC. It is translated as CATSDPRGDYEQYF.

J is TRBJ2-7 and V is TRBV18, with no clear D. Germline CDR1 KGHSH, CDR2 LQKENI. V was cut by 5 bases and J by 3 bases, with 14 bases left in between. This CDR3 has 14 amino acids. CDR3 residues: CASSVDVVGYEQYF. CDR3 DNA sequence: TGTGCCAGCTCAGTTGACGTTGTCGGCTACGAGCAGTACTTC.

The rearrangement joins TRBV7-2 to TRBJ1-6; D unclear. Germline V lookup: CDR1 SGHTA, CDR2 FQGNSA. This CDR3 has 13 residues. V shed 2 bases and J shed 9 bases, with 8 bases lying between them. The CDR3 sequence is CASSLSWGSPLHF. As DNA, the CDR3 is TGTGCCAGCAGCTTAAGCTGGGGTTCACCCCTCCACTTT.

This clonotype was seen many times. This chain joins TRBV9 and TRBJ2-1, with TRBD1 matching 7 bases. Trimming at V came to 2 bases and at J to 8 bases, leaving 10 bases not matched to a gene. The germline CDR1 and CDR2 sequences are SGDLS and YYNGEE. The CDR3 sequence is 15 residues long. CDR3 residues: CASSVWDSPLYEQFF. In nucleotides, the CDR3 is TGTGCCAGCAGCGTTTGGGACAGCCCACTCTATGAGCAGTTCTTC.

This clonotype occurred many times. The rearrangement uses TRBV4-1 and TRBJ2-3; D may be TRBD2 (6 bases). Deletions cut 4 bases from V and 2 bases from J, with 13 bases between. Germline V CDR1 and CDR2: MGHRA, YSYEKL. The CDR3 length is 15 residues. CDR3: CASSLIRDFTDTQYF. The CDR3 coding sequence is TGCGCCAGCAGCCTTATTCGGGACTTCACAGATACGCAGTATTTT.

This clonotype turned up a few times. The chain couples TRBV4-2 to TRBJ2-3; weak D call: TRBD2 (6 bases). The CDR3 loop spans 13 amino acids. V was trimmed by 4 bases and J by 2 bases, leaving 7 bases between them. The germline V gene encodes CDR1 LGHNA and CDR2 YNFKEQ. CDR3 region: CASSLGLTDTQYF. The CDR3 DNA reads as TGTGCCAGCAGCCTGGGACTCACAGATACGCAGTATTTT.

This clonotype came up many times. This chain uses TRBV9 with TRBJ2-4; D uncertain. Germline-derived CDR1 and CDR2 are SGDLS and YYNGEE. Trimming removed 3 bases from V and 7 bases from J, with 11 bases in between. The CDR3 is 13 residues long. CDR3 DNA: TGTGCCAGCAGCGCGTCAGACGTCAACATTCAGTACTTC. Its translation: CASSASDVNIQYF.

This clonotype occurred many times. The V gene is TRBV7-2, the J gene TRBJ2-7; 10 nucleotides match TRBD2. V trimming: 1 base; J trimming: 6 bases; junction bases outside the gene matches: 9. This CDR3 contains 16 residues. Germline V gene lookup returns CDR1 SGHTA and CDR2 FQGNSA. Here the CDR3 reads CASSLEAGGPDSEQYF. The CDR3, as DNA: TGTGCCAGCAGCTTAGAAGCGGGAGGGCCAGATTCCGAGCAGTACTTC.

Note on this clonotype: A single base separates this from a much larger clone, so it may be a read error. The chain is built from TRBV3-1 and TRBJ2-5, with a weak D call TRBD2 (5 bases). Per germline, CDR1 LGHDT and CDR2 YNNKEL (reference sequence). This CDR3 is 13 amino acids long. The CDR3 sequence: CASSQEGWETQCF. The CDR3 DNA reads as TGTGCCAGCAGCCAAGAGGGGTGGGAGACCCAGTGCTTC.